Following are 5 T cell receptor beta chains from one sample sequenced in a study of cytomegalovirus exposure and HLA in healthy donors. The protocol was immunoSEQ multiplex PCR, while the TCRdb copy is restricted to in-frame clones and leaves out a portion. The table records 200,000 to 250,000 clones, approximately 80% of them present only once. The sequencing sample was made of PBMCs. These receptors originate from a woman aged 25 to 39 in good health and CMV-seropositive.

The chain employs TRBV5-1 and TRBJ2-7; D might be TRBD1 (6 bases). Germline V gives CDR1 SGHRS, CDR2 YFSETQ. Trimming stripped 3 bases from V and 1 base from J, with 17 bases between. This CDR3 region has 16 residues. This CDR3 reads CASSSPDSSLSYEQYF. CDR3 nucleotides: TGCGCCAGCAGCTCCCCGGACAGTTCCCTTTCCTACGAGCAGTACTTC.

The chain carries TRBV6-6 and TRBJ2-7; TRBD2 matches 8 bases. Germline values: CDR1 MNHNY, CDR2 SVGAGI (reference sequence). The CDR3 totals 14 residues. V shed 2 bases, J shed 1 base, and the junction held 1 base outside the gene matches. Here the CDR3 DNA reads TGTGCCAGCAGTTACGGCGGGAGGTCCTACGAGCAGTACTTC. This gives the protein CASSYGGRSYEQYF.

The chain carries TRBV29-1 and TRBJ1-2; 8 nucleotides line up with TRBD1. The germline CDR1 and CDR2 sequences are SQVTM and ANQGSEA. V was pared by 1 base and J by 4 bases, with 17 bases of the junction left unmatched. The CDR3 is 18 residues long. CDR3: CSVEGLSSGGGGFYGYTF. CDR3 bases: TGCAGCGTTGAAGGGTTGTCGTCAGGGGGCGGAGGTTTCTATGGCTACACCTTC.

The V call is TRBV7-9, the J call TRBJ2-2; 11 bases fit TRBD2. Germline CDR1 and CDR2: SEHNR and FQNEAQ (reference sequence). This CDR3 is built from 14 residues. The junction had 1 base not matched to a gene; V was cut back by 2 bases and J by 8 bases. The DNA of the CDR3 is TGTGCCAGCAGCTTAACTAGCGGGAGTGGGGAGCTGTTTTTT. Translation gives CASSLTSGSGELFF.

This clone was observed once. This sequence joins TRBV6-5 and TRBJ2-7; D is uncertain. The germline V gene encodes CDR1 MNHEY and CDR2 SVGAGI. V lost 6 bases and J 7 bases, leaving 10 bases between the germline ends. The CDR3 has 11 residues. The DNA for the CDR3 is TGTGCCAGCAGACGACTGAGGGAGCAGTACTTC. Translation gives CASRRLREQYF.